Listed here are 14 T cell receptor beta chains from one sample, sequenced in a study of shared clonotypes between healthy human individuals. CD8 cells regarded as naive lacked CD45RO, were positively chosen for CCR7, and omitted terminally differentiated effector memory CD45RA+ cells. The repertoire was sequenced with immunoSEQ multiplex PCR; TCRdb's copy has only in-frame clones and lacks some. The table has about 820,000 clones, 80% to 95% seen once; the top ten hold 24%. The sample was naive CD8+ T cells sorted from blood. The receptors were sampled from a man younger than 40 in good health.

This chain links TRBV7-9 with TRBJ2-7; 9 bases line up with TRBD1. This CDR3 region has 13 residues. Losses at the gene ends were 4 bases for V and 6 bases for J; bases not matched to a gene: 4. Germline V lookup: CDR1 SEHNR, CDR2 FQNEAQ (reference sequence). The CDR3 region is CASSSGQGGEQYF. CDR3 coding DNA: TGTGCCAGCAGCTCGGGACAGGGCGGCGAGCAGTACTTC.

The rearrangement links TRBV9 to TRBJ2-7; TRBD2 agrees at 7 bases. The J segment lost 7 bases and the V segment lost 4 bases, leaving 11 bases of the junction unmatched. Germline V gene data show CDR1 as SGDLS and CDR2 as YYNGEE. The CDR3 sequence is 14 residues long. The CDR3 sequence: CASSSGGTVQEQYF. In nucleotides, the CDR3 is TGTGCCAGCAGCTCCGGGGGGACCGTTCAAGAGCAGTACTTC.

V and J are TRBV27 and TRBJ2-7, with D maybe TRBD1 (7 bases). Looked up from germline, CDR1 is MNHEY and CDR2 is SMNVEV (reference sequence). The V end lost 4 bases, the J end lost 0 bases, and 13 bases lay between the germline ends. The CDR3 runs 15 residues. CDR3 protein: CASSYQGGGSYEQYF. The CDR3 DNA follows: TGTGCCAGCAGTTACCAGGGGGGCGGCTCCTACGAGCAGTACTTC.

V usage is TRBV4-1 and J usage is TRBJ2-7; D may correspond to TRBD1 or TRBD2 (5 bases each). The CDR3 extends over 14 amino acids. The germline V and J ends were trimmed by 1 base and 7 bases, with 14 bases remaining between them. CDR1 is MGHRA, CDR2 YSYEKL, per germline. DNA of the CDR3: TGCGCCAGCAGCCAAGTAGTCGGGGCGAGAGAGCAGTACTTC. Protein product: CASSQVVGAREQYF.

This clone was detected a few times. The V call is TRBV6-5, the J call TRBJ2-1; 11 bases map to TRBD1. This CDR3 is built from 14 residues. After removal of 2 bases from V and 8 bases from J, the junction contained 2 bases not matched to a gene. Germline CDR1 and CDR2: MNHEY and SVGAGI. The CDR3 here is CASSYGTGGYEQFF. CDR3 sequence (DNA): TGTGCCAGCAGTTACGGGACAGGGGGATATGAGCAGTTCTTC.

Only one count was recorded for this clone. The chain combines TRBV7-9 with TRBJ2-3, with D tentatively TRBD1 (6 bases). CDR3 length: 17 amino acids. The germline V gene has CDR1 SEHNR and CDR2 FQNEAQ (reference sequence). V was cut by 2 bases and J by 3 bases, with 18 bases left in between. CDR3 in DNA: TGTGCCAGCAGCTTATGGGCTGGAACAGGGAGAACAGATACGCAGTATTTT. Protein: CASSLWAGTGRTDTQYF.

This clone appeared once. CDR3 in amino acids: CASSLSESSGSYNEQFF. Here the CDR3 DNA reads TGTGCCAGCAGTTTATCTGAGTCTAGCGGGAGTTACAATGAGCAGTTCTTC. J is TRBJ2-1 and V is TRBV27, with 10 bases aligning to TRBD2. With 0 bases clipped from V and 4 bases from J, the junction kept 6 bases outside the gene matches. CDR1 and CDR2 (germline): MNHEY, SMNVEV (reference sequence). This CDR3 is 17 amino acids long.

The chain combines TRBV7-6 with TRBJ2-5, with 9 nucleotides matching TRBD2. Germline V gene sequence: CDR1 SGHVS, CDR2 FNYEAQ. The CDR3 contains 15 residues. With 6 bases clipped from V and 5 bases from J, the junction kept 10 bases outside the gene matches. The CDR3 here is CASSHLSGSWETQYF. In nucleotides, the CDR3 is TGTGCCAGCAGTCACCTTAGCGGGAGTTGGGAGACCCAGTACTTC.

The CDR3 region has the DNA TGTGCCACCAGCAGAGGACTAGCGGGAGGGCCAGTTGAGCAGTTCTTC. It translates to CATSRGLAGGPVEQFF. The chain links TRBV15 to TRBJ2-1, with 14 bases matching TRBD2. With V trimmed by 1 base and J by 9 bases, 5 bases remained unmatched. CDR1 and CDR2 from the germline V gene are LNHNV and YYDKDF (reference sequence). The CDR3 has 16 residues.

The chain has TRBV7-8 and TRBJ2-7; D gene uncertain. V was pared by 1 base and J by 2 bases, with 15 bases between. CDR1 SGHVS and CDR2 FQNEAQ come from the germline V gene. The CDR3 length is 16 residues. The CDR3 region has the DNA TGTGCCAGCAGCTTAGTAGCATCGTACGTCGCCTACGAGCAGTACTTC. Translated, it gives CASSLVASYVAYEQYF.

The chain has TRBV6-5 and TRBJ2-3, with no clear D. Trimming cost V 6 bases and J 2 bases, with 12 bases left between them. The CDR3 sequence is 14 residues long. The germline V gene encodes CDR1 MNHEY and CDR2 SVGAGI. DNA of the CDR3: TGTGCCAGCAGCCTCGTGGGGTTCACAGATACGCAGTATTTT. Translated: CASSLVGFTDTQYF.

The V call is TRBV29-1, the J call TRBJ2-1; no definite D call. The CDR3 totals 13 residues. Germline V gene data show CDR1 as SQVTM and CDR2 as ANQGSEA. V dropped 4 bases and J dropped 3 bases, with 10 bases sitting between them. The CDR3 region is CSVVIKVYNEQFF. The CDR3 DNA follows: TGCAGCGTTGTAATAAAGGTCTACAATGAGCAGTTCTTC.

A note on this clone: The identical CDR3 is also encoded by other nucleotide sequences in the sample. The CDR3 loop is CASSLSGSNTEAFF. In DNA form, the CDR3 reads TGTGCCAGCAGTTTGAGTGGGTCTAACACTGAAGCTTTCTTT. The gene calls are TRBV27 and TRBJ1-1; no reliable D call. Trimming took off 3 bases at V and 2 bases at J, with 10 bases between the two ends. The CDR3 runs 14 residues. CDR1 and CDR2 (germline): MNHEY, SMNVEV (reference sequence).

The genes are TRBV19 and TRBJ1-1; 7 bases line up with TRBD1. CDR1 LNHDA and CDR2 SQIVND come from the germline V gene (reference sequence). There are 17 residues in the CDR3. Unmatched junction bases numbered 12, after V lost 0 bases and J lost 5 bases. CDR3 loop: CASSIDLDRAERTEAFF. The CDR3 DNA is TGTGCCAGTAGTATAGATTTAGACAGGGCGGAGAGGACTGAAGCTTTCTTT. The full variable domain, in which reference TRBV19 and TRBJ1-1 provide the parts outside the CDR3, is DGGITQSPKYLFRKEGQNVTLSCEQNLNHDAMYWYRQDPGQGLRLIYYSQIVNDFQKGDIAEGYSVSREKKESFPLTVTSAQKNPTAFYLCASSIDLDRAERTEAFFGQGTRLTVV.